The 7 T cell receptor beta chains presented below share a single source sample, sequenced in a study of cytomegalovirus exposure and HLA in healthy donors. Measured with immunoSEQ multiplex PCR; TCRdb has only the in-frame clones, and not every one. The table shows approximately 82,000 clones, with 85% to 95% occurring only once. Sequencing used PBMCs. The receptors stem from a man aged 18 to 29 in good health and CMV-seronegative.

This clone was recorded only once. V and J are TRBV6-5 and TRBJ2-7, with D tentatively TRBD1 (6 bases). Germline CDR1 is MNHEY and CDR2 is SVGAGI. Trimming stripped 6 bases from V and 0 bases from J, with 15 bases between. The CDR3 has 15 amino acids. The CDR3 DNA sequence: TGTGCCAGCAGCCCCACCGACAGGAGCTCCTACGAGCAGTACTTC. Amino acids: CASSPTDRSSYEQYF.

Written as DNA, the CDR3 is TGTGCCAGCAGCCCCACAGACAGGGTACTCTATGGCTACACCTTC. Protein: CASSPTDRVLYGYTF. The chain carries TRBV5-4 and TRBJ1-2, with TRBD1 matching 7 bases. The V segment lost 4 bases and the J segment 4 bases; nucleotides outside the gene matches: 10. This CDR3 is built from 15 residues. Germline V lookup: CDR1 SGHNT, CDR2 YYREEE (reference sequence).

The chain couples TRBV27 to TRBJ2-6; tentatively, D is TRBD1 (5 bases). Germline V CDR1 and CDR2: MNHEY, SMNVEV (reference sequence). CDR3 length: 18 residues. The V and J ends lost 0 bases and 4 bases respectively, with 16 bases between them. The CDR3 nucleotides are TGTGCCAGCAGTTTATCGGGTTGGCAGGGTGCCGGGGCCAACGTCCTGACTTTC. This translates into CASSLSGWQGAGANVLTF.

The V and J genes are TRBV11-3 and TRBJ1-1; TRBD1 aligns across 7 bases. V was pared by 5 bases and J by 1 base, with 7 bases of the junction left unmatched. Germline CDR1 is SGHNT and CDR2 is YENEEA. The CDR3 has 15 amino acids. CDR3 in DNA: TGTGCCAGCAGCCCTCGACAGGGACCGAACACTGAAGCTTTCTTT. It translates to CASSPRQGPNTEAFF. Full variable domain (remainder filled in from reference TRBV11-3 and TRBJ1-1): EAGVVQSPRYKIIEKKQPVAFWCNPISGHNTLYWYLQNLGQGPELLIRYENEEAVDDSQLPKDRFSAERLKGVDSTLKIQPAELGDSAVYLCASSPRQGPNTEAFFGQGTRLTVV.

The chain links TRBV7-6 to TRBJ2-1; the match to TRBD2 covers 7 bases. This CDR3 contains 14 residues. The germline CDR1 and CDR2 sequences are SGHVS and FNYEAQ. With 4 bases clipped from V and 8 bases from J, the junction kept 8 bases outside the gene matches. The CDR3 DNA sequence: TGTGCCAGCAGCTCAGGACTAGTTAAATATGAGCAGTTCTTC. It encodes CASSSGLVKYEQFF. The whole variable domain, remainder taken from reference TRBV7-6 and TRBJ2-1, is GAGVSQSPRYKVTKRGQDVALRCDPISGHVSLYWYRQALGQGPEFLTYFNYEAQQDKSGLPNDRFSAERPEGSISTLTIQRTEQRDSAMYRCASSSGLVKYEQFFGPGTRLTVL.

This rearrangement joins TRBV9 to TRBJ1-1; no clear D. The CDR3 has 17 amino acids. The ends were cut back, 0 bases at V and 0 bases at J, with 15 bases in the middle. Looked up from germline, CDR1 is SGDLS and CDR2 is YYNGEE. The CDR3 is CASSVDGGYNLNTEAFF. The CDR3 DNA follows: TGTGCCAGCAGCGTAGATGGAGGGTATAATCTGAACACTGAAGCTTTCTTT. The full variable domain, its missing parts supplied by reference TRBV9 and TRBJ1-1, is DSGVTQTPKHLITATGQRVTLRCSPRSGDLSVYWYQQSLDQGLQFLIQYYNGEERAKGNILERFSAQQFPDLHSELNLSSLELGDSALYFCASSVDGGYNLNTEAFFGQGTRLTVV.

V is TRBV10-2 and J is TRBJ2-3; D perhaps matches TRBD1 (6 bases). The germline V gene has CDR1 WSHSY and CDR2 SAAADI. CDR3 length: 14 amino acids. V was trimmed by 0 bases and J by 6 bases, leaving 10 bases between them. The DNA for the CDR3 is TGCGCCAGCAGTGAGTCTCGTACAGGGGATACGCAGTATTTT. This gives the protein CASSESRTGDTQYF.